Listed below are T cell receptor beta chains from one sample, sequenced in a study of OX40 agonist ivuxolimab in advanced cancers. Sequencing was performed with immunoSEQ multiplex PCR; in TCRdb, only in-frame clones are kept and a portion is missing. Of tens of thousands of clones in the sample, around four fifths were seen once. The sample here was CD4+ or CD8+ T cells sorted from blood, taken in a trial of the OX40 agonist ivuxolimab. These receptors were collected from an adult with an advanced solid tumor such as melanoma, head and neck, liver or kidney cancer. CDR3s include the opening cysteine and the closing phenylalanine or tryptophan. A D gene is named only where the DNA matches it firmly. Size is stated for part of the rows, as once, few or many counts, or as a class when the clone is expanded.

>TRBV7-8|TRBJ2-1|TRBD2|-
CASSFRLAGGDNEQFF
TGTGCCAGCAGCTTTCGGCTAGCGGGGGGGGACAATGAGCAGTTCTTC
>TRBV7-9|TRBJ2-5|-|large
CASSLGDETQYF
TGTGCCAGCAGCCTAGGGGATGAGACCCAGTACTTC
>TRBV2|TRBJ2-7|-|-
CASSPGTSYEQYF
TGTGCCAGCTCCCCAGGGACATCCTACGAGCAGTACTTC
>TRBV7-2|TRBJ1-5|-|-
CASSLFGDNQPQHF
TGTGCCAGCAGCTTGTTCGGGGACAATCAGCCCCAGCATTTT
>TRBV6-6|TRBJ2-7|-|-
CASSWGTAGEQYF
TGTGCCAGCAGCTGGGGGACAGCGGGCGAGCAGTACTTC
>TRBV2|TRBJ2-3|TRBD2|once
CASSEGVAGVLDTQYF
TGTGCCAGCAGTGAAGGGGTAGCGGGGGTACTCGATACGCAGTATTTT
>TRBV6-4|TRBJ2-2|-|once
CASSEAGTGELFF
TGTGCCAGCAGTGAAGCCGGGACCGGGGAGCTGTTTTTT
>TRBV13|TRBJ2-7|TRBD1|-
CASSRGQRDYEQYF
TGTGCCAGCAGCCGGGGACAGAGGGACTACGAGCAGTACTTC
>TRBV5-1|TRBJ2-3|TRBD2|-
CASSHQLAGDTDTQYF
TGCGCCAGCAGCCATCAATTAGCGGGGGACACAGATACGCAGTATTTT
>TRBV7-9|TRBJ1-1|-|-
CASSLGEAEAFF
TGTGCCAGCAGCTTAGGAGAGGCTGAAGCTTTCTTT
>TRBV30|TRBJ1-2|-|few
CAWTTGYGYTF
TGTGCCTGGACCACAGGGTATGGCTACACCTTC
>TRBV27|TRBJ1-3|TRBD1|-
CASSLGQGTGNTIYF
TGTGCCAGCAGTTTGGGACAGGGGACTGGAAACACCATATATTTT
>TRBV7-6|TRBJ2-5|TRBD1|-
CASSLNSGTGGETQYF
TGTGCCAGCAGCCTCAATTCCGGGACAGGGGGAGAGACCCAGTACTTC
>TRBV5-4|TRBJ2-1|TRBD2|-
CASRLMTSGMQGSYNEQFF
TGTGCCAGCAGACTGATGACTAGCGGGATGCAGGGATCCTACAATGAGCAGTTCTTC
>TRBV6-1|TRBJ2-7|-|-
CASSEAPVLDSYEQYF
TGTGCCAGCAGTGAAGCGCCTGTTTTGGACTCCTACGAGCAGTACTTC
>TRBV6-1|TRBJ2-7|-|few
CASSYRTDLYEQYF
TGTGCCAGCAGTTATAGGACAGACCTCTACGAGCAGTACTTC
>TRBV9|TRBJ2-7|TRBD2|-
CASSAGGLSYEQYF
TGTGCCAGCAGCGCGGGGGGTCTCTCCTACGAGCAGTACTTC
>TRBV7-2|TRBJ2-1|-|-
CASSLGGPNEQFF
TGTGCCAGCAGCTTAGGGGGGCCCAATGAGCAGTTCTTC
>TRBV4-1|TRBJ2-2|TRBD1|-
CASSQDGTGGSTGELFF
TGCGCCAGCAGCCAAGATGGGACAGGGGGGAGCACCGGGGAGCTGTTTTTT
>TRBV23-1|TRBJ2-7|-|-
CASGARGYSYEQYF
TGCGCCAGCGGGGCTCGGGGGTATTCCTACGAGCAGTACTTC
>TRBV7-9|TRBJ2-5|TRBD2|-
CASTLTSGGEPSQETQYF
TGTGCCAGCACACTGACTAGCGGGGGGGAACCCAGTCAAGAGACCCAGTACTTC
>TRBV9|TRBJ2-7|TRBD1|-
CASSVGDRGWEQYF
TGTGCCAGCAGCGTAGGAGACAGGGGCTGGGAGCAGTACTTC
>TRBV15|TRBJ2-7|-|-
CATSRARGIAYEQYF
TGTGCCACCAGCAGAGCCCGGGGAATCGCCTACGAGCAGTACTTC
>TRBV25-1|TRBJ1-2|TRBD1|-
CASSVRQGAGYTF
TGTGCCAGCAGTGTGAGACAGGGGGCTGGCTACACCTTC
>TRBV9|TRBJ1-2|-|few
CASSEGIGSDYGYTF
TGTGCCAGCAGCGAGGGAATAGGGTCCGACTATGGCTACACCTTC
>TRBV29-1|TRBJ1-2|TRBD1|-
CSVEGTGIHYGYTF
TGCAGCGTTGAAGGGACAGGGATTCACTATGGCTACACCTTC
>TRBV15|TRBJ2-7|TRBD1|-
CATSRGQGDYEQYF
TGTGCCACCAGCAGGGGACAGGGTGACTACGAGCAGTACTTC
>TRBV13|TRBJ1-6|-|-
CASSLGGFGSPLHF
TGTGCCAGCAGTTTAGGAGGGTTCGGGTCACCCCTCCACTTT
>TRBV11-2|TRBJ2-6|-|once
CAERDYGANVLTF
TGTGCCGAAAGGGATTACGGGGCCAACGTCCTGACTTTC
>TRBV6-6|TRBJ2-5|-|-
CASEAGVRETQYF
TGTGCCAGCGAAGCAGGCGTACGGGAGACCCAGTACTTC
>TRBV7-9|TRBJ2-5|TRBD2|few
CASSVYGEGETQYF
TGTGCCAGCAGCGTGTACGGGGAGGGAGAGACCCAGTACTTC
>TRBV19|TRBJ1-2|-|-
CVSEANYGYTF
TGTGTTTCGGAGGCTAACTATGGCTACACCTTC
>TRBV18|TRBJ1-2|-|-
CASSPGQRVLYGYTF
TGTGCCAGCTCACCAGGGCAGAGGGTATTATATGGCTACACCTTC
>TRBV7-9|TRBJ1-1|-|-
CASSLSTNKNTEAFF
TGTGCCAGCAGCTTAAGTACTAACAAGAACACTGAAGCTTTCTTT
>TRBV27|TRBJ2-7|TRBD2|many
CASSIGTSSYEQYF
TGTGCCAGCAGTATTGGGACTAGCTCCTACGAGCAGTACTTC
>TRBV10-1|TRBJ2-3|-|-
CASSELSEGPTDTQYF
TGCGCCAGCAGTGAGCTCAGTGAGGGGCCCACAGATACGCAGTATTTT
>TRBV19|TRBJ2-7|-|-
CASSSLEGEAYEQYF
TGTGCCAGTAGCTCCCTGGAAGGGGAGGCCTACGAGCAGTACTTC
>TRBV14|TRBJ2-7|TRBD2|-
CASSQDPAGAPYEQYF
TGTGCCAGCAGCCAAGATCCAGCGGGAGCACCTTACGAGCAGTACTTC
>TRBV6-5|TRBJ2-1|-|few
CASSYRDYNEQFF
TGTGCCAGCAGTTACCGGGATTACAATGAGCAGTTCTTC
>TRBV2|TRBJ2-1|TRBD2|-
CALQREGESQFF
TGTGCCTTACAGCGGGAGGGAGAGTCGCAGTTCTTC
>TRBV7-6|TRBJ2-2|TRBD1|-
CASSLWGTGANTGELFF
TGTGCCAGCAGCTTATGGGGGACAGGAGCGAACACCGGGGAGCTGTTTTTT
>TRBV4-1|TRBJ1-4|-|-
CASSQVGGTNEKLFF
TGCGCCAGCAGCCAAGTGGGGGGGACTAATGAAAAACTGTTTTTT
>TRBV19|TRBJ2-5|TRBD2|-
CATGELAGEWYQETQYF
TGTGCCACTGGGGAGCTAGCGGGGGAATGGTACCAAGAGACCCAGTACTTC
>TRBV7-8|TRBJ2-2|-|few
CASSFDTVSTGELFF
TGTGCCAGCAGCTTCGATACAGTCTCTACCGGGGAGCTGTTTTTT
>TRBV10-2|TRBJ2-1|TRBD2|once
CAAGTRHYNEQFF
TGCGCCGCCGGGACTAGGCACTACAATGAGCAGTTCTTC
>TRBV4-1|TRBJ2-1|-|medium-sized
CASSLDIYNEQFF
TGCGCCAGCAGCCTGGACATCTACAATGAGCAGTTCTTC
>TRBV6-6|TRBJ2-6|-|-
CASSSREAGANVLTF
TGTGCCAGCAGTTCAAGGGAGGCTGGGGCCAACGTCCTGACTTTC